This T cell receptor beta chain was recorded in a study of T cells after yellow fever vaccination. Study as a whole: Each low-cell-number fraction was prepared by means of SMART-Seq v4 Ultra Low Input. Study-level results: Reappearance after the booster was seen for most primary-vaccination clones, at about 95% CD4 and about 90% CD8. It was a small share of clonotypes that appeared in both CD4 and CD8 compartments.

Turning to this clonotype: Its antigen is unidentified.

The ends lost 3 bases at V and 4 bases at J; junction bases unmatched: 6. Germline V gene lookup returns CDR1 MGHDK and CDR2 SYGVNS. The CDR3 extends over 15 amino acids. TCR cDNA, made by 5'RACE template switching, carried an added universal primer site and UMIs. One entry per CDR3 protein results from TCRdb running MiXCR on the 5' RACE reads. Of approximately 580,000 distinct CDR3 sequences detected, about a sixth appear once; the ten largest clones hold 15% to 20%. This material consisted of PBMCs, taken around 5 days after the first yellow fever vaccination. The gene calls are TRBV25-1 and TRBJ1-3, with 7 bases aligning to TRBD1. The clonotype was recovered from a man aged 18 to 29 who received the YFV17D yellow fever vaccine. The CDR3: CASSDSRDRGNTIYF. CDR3 DNA sequence: TGTGCCAGCAGTGATTCCCGGGACAGAGGAAACACCATATATTTT.